A single sample is the source of the 2 T cell receptor beta chains below, sequenced in a study of shared clonotypes between healthy human individuals. TCRdb's copy holds only in-frame clones and misses some; the assay was immunoSEQ multiplex PCR. The sample holds about 960,000 clones, approximately 80% seen once. Input material: memory CD4+ T cells sorted from blood. Specified subset: CD45RA-negative fraction. The receptor set was obtained from a man younger than 30 in good health.

The sample holds one count of this clone. The V gene is TRBV4-3, the J gene TRBJ2-2; no firm D call. V lost 4 bases to trimming and J lost 7 bases, with 19 bases between them. Germline assignment: CDR1 LGHNA and CDR2 YSLEER. This CDR3 is 16 amino acids long. The CDR3 region is CASSRGATAVNGELFF. As DNA, the CDR3 is TGCGCCAGCAGCCGAGGCGCAACAGCTGTGAACGGGGAGCTGTTTTTT.

This clone was recorded only once. This chain uses TRBV1 with TRBJ1-2; whether TRBD1, the table's D call, matches the DNA was not checked. TRBV1 is annotated as a pseudogene. The CDR3 runs 16 residues. Here the CDR3 DNA reads TGCACCAGCAGCCAGGAGGACAGTCTAACTAACTATGGCTACACCTTC. This translates into CTSSQEDSLTNYGYTF.